The 25 T cell receptor beta chains below come from one sample, sequenced in a study of T-cell reconstitution after alpha-beta-depleted transplantation in children. The library targeted TCRbeta and was prepared with unique molecular identifiers. MiXCR was run by TCRdb on the PCR reads, yielding one entry per CDR3 protein. Here the sample spans 900,000 or so distinct CDR3 sequences, approximately 15% being singletons. Source: PBMCs, mostly from graft donor cells, taken 360 days after TCRalphabeta/CD19-depleted stem cell transplant. The source of these receptors is a male patient aged 10 to 17 who had a stem cell transplant for acute lymphoblastic leukemia, so the T cells may come from the graft donor.

This clonotype has a count of ten or more. The V gene is TRBV13, the J gene TRBJ1-4, with D tentatively TRBD1 (6 bases). Germline loops: CDR1 PRHDT, CDR2 FYEKMQ (reference sequence). This CDR3 is 15 amino acids long. Trimming took off 0 bases at V and 8 bases at J, with 13 bases between the two ends. As DNA, the CDR3 is TGTGCCAGCAGCTTAGGGTCCAGGGGCGGCGAAAAACTGTTTTTT. This sequence encodes CASSLGSRGGEKLFF.

This clonotype was recorded at least ten times. The chain carries TRBV6-5 and TRBJ2-7, with a tentative D call TRBD1 (5 bases). With 2 bases removed from V and 4 bases from J, the gap between germline ends came to 9 bases. This CDR3 spans 13 amino acids. Germline V gives CDR1 MNHEY, CDR2 SVGAGI. CDR3: CASSYRGVYEQYF. In nucleotides, the CDR3 is TGTGCCAGCAGTTACAGGGGCGTATACGAGCAGTACTTC.

V is TRBV7-4 and J is TRBJ1-1; maybe TRBD1 (5 bases). Germline CDR1 SGHVT, CDR2 SQSDAQ. The CDR3 sequence is 17 residues long. V gave up 1 base and J gave up 3 bases, with 18 bases separating them. The CDR3 loop reads CASSLVAGTNPDTEAFF. The CDR3 region has the DNA TGTGCCAGCAGCTTAGTTGCAGGGACCAACCCCGACACTGAAGCTTTCTTT.

CDR3 in amino acids: CATSDFDREGYTF. The CDR3, as DNA: TGTGCCACCAGTGACTTTGACAGGGAGGGCTACACCTTC. The chain is built from TRBV24-1 and TRBJ1-2, with 7 bases aligning to TRBD1. V shed 4 bases, J shed 8 bases, and the junction held 6 bases outside the gene matches. From germline, CDR1 is KGHDR and CDR2 SFDVKD. CDR3 length: 13 amino acids.

This clonotype was recorded at least ten times. The chain recombines TRBV5-1 with TRBJ2-7, with D possibly being TRBD1 (6 bases). V was cut by 0 bases and J by 1 base, with 8 bases left in between. Looked up from germline, CDR1 is SGHRS and CDR2 is YFSETQ. The CDR3 is 14 residues long. The CDR3 nucleotides are TGCGCCAGCAGCTTGGAACAGGGATCCTACGAGCAGTACTTC. This encodes CASSLEQGSYEQYF.

V is TRBV6-1 and J is TRBJ2-7, with a weak D call TRBD1 (6 bases). Trimming pared 7 bases from V and 3 bases from J, leaving 13 bases between. The CDR3 has 13 residues. Germline V gene data show CDR1 as MNHNS and CDR2 as SASEGT. This chain's CDR3 is CASMGAPIYEQYF. CDR3 sequence (DNA): TGTGCCAGCATGGGGGCTCCAATCTACGAGCAGTACTTC.

The rearrangement joins TRBV12-3 or TRBV12-4 to TRBJ1-2; D unresolved. V was trimmed by 5 bases and J by 4 bases, leaving 23 bases between them. This CDR3 has 17 residues. The CDR3 reads CASSPPRLENWGYGYTF. DNA of the CDR3: TGTGCCAGCAGTCCCCCGCGGCTTGAGAATTGGGGCTATGGCTACACCTTC.

The gene calls are TRBV6-1 and TRBJ2-1; no clear D gene. Germline values: CDR1 MNHNS, CDR2 SASEGT. Trimming cost V 7 bases and J 10 bases, with 11 bases left between them. The CDR3 is made up of 11 amino acids. CDR3 nucleotide sequence: TGTGCCAGCAAGGCCGGGCGGGAGCAGTTCTTC. Protein sequence: CASKAGREQFF.

This clonotype was seen a few times. The rearrangement uses TRBV15 and TRBJ2-4, with D possibly TRBD2 on 6 matching bases. Germline CDR1 reads LNHNV; CDR2 reads YYDKDF (reference sequence). The CDR3 sequence is 15 residues long. Trimming took 5 bases from V and 5 from J, leaving 16 bases between them. The CDR3 nucleotides are TGTGCCACCAGCTGGGGACCTTCTAGCGAAAACATTCAGTACTTC. This codes for CATSWGPSSENIQYF. The full variable domain, completed using reference TRBV15 and TRBJ2-4, is DAMVIQNPRYQVTQFGKPVTLSCSQTLNHNVMYWYQQKSSQAPKLLFHYYDKDFNNEADTPDNFQSRRPNTSFCFLDIRSPGLGDTAMYLCATSWGPSSENIQYFGAGTRLSVL.

The V call is TRBV7-8, the J call TRBJ2-3; 10 positions match TRBD2. This CDR3 comprises 16 residues. V was pared by 6 bases and J by 1 base, with 7 bases of the junction left unmatched. The germline V gene has CDR1 SGHVS and CDR2 FQNEAQ. CDR3 DNA: TGTGCCAGCAGATTTCTAGCGGGAGTTGGCACAGATACGCAGTATTTT. Protein product: CASRFLAGVGTDTQYF.

The V call is TRBV2, the J call TRBJ2-5; D is unresolved. The V gene's germline CDR1 is SNHLY and CDR2 FYNNEI. Trimming left V 3 bases short and J 1 base short, with 12 bases between. The CDR3 consists of 15 residues. Written as DNA, the CDR3 is TGTGCCAGCAGTGAGGGGTACACAACCCAAGAGACCCAGTACTTC. Translating it yields CASSEGYTTQETQYF.

The V call is TRBV14, the J call TRBJ2-1; 10 nucleotides line up with TRBD2. Germline loops: CDR1 SGHDN, CDR2 FVKESK. The CDR3 has 15 residues. Germline trimming cut 3 bases from V and 6 bases from J; bases unmatched to any gene: 5. CDR3 in DNA: TGTGCCAGCAGCCACCTAGCGGGAGTCTCCAATGAGCAGTTCTTC. It yields the protein CASSHLAGVSNEQFF.

In regard to this clonotype: At one of its ends the junction is not consistent with the germline gene, which may arise from a read error. The V call is TRBV5-1, the J call TRBJ2-7; D is perhaps TRBD2 (6 bases). The CDR3 consists of 15 residues. Germline V lookup: CDR1 SGHRS, CDR2 YFSETQ. The DNA for the CDR3 is TGCGCCAGCAGTTTGGGCGGGGCCGTCTCCTACGAGCAGTACTTC. This translates into CASSLGGAVSYEQYF.

The rearrangement links TRBV25-1 to TRBJ2-7; a weak D match, TRBD2 (7 bases). CDR3 size: 12 residues. V was trimmed by 4 bases and J by 9 bases, leaving 13 bases between them. The germline CDR1 and CDR2 sequences are MGHDK and SYGVNS. CDR3 sequence: CASSVNRGGQYF. The CDR3 region has the DNA TGTGCCAGCAGTGTGAATAGGGGGGGGCAGTACTTC.

This chain links TRBV7-9 with TRBJ2-2, with D possibly being TRBD1 or TRBD2 (6 bases each). Germline loops: CDR1 SEHNR, CDR2 FQNEAQ (reference sequence). Trimming left V 3 bases short and J 4 bases short, with 15 bases between. The CDR3 is made up of 16 amino acids. The CDR3 coding sequence is TGTGCCAGCAGCTTGTTCTTGGGGGGCACCACCGGGGAGCTGTTTTTT. This codes for CASSLFLGGTTGELFF.

Here the CDR3 reads CASSLRGARNTEAFF. In DNA form, the CDR3 reads TGCGCCAGCAGCTTGCGGGGGGCGCGGAACACTGAAGCTTTCTTT. V gene TRBV5-1 combines with J gene TRBJ1-1; perhaps TRBD1 as D (6 bases). CDR1 is SGHRS and CDR2 is YFSETQ in the germline V gene. This CDR3 has 15 amino acids. V was shortened by 1 base and J by 1 base, with 11 bases between the two germline ends.

This clonotype showed up just a few times. The V and J genes are TRBV7-2 and TRBJ1-3; 11 bases match TRBD1. The V gene's germline CDR1 is SGHTA and CDR2 FQGNSA. The CDR3 totals 15 residues. Trimming at V came to 5 bases and at J to 3 bases, leaving 3 bases not matched to a gene. This CDR3 is CASSKDRGLGNTIYF. CDR3 sequence (DNA): TGTGCCAGCAGCAAGGACAGGGGGCTTGGAAACACCATATATTTT.

This clonotype was found a few times. V and J are TRBV7-8 and TRBJ2-3; a possible D gene is TRBD1 (5 bases). This CDR3 has 14 residues. V lost 8 bases, J lost 2 bases, and 14 bases lay in between. Germline-derived CDR1 and CDR2 are SGHVS and FQNEAQ. CDR3 bases: TGTGCCAGCGCAAGGGGCTCCTTCACAGATACGCAGTATTTT. Residues: CASARGSFTDTQYF.

This clonotype was seen at least ten times. The V gene is TRBV20-1, the J gene TRBJ2-3; unclear D gene. Germline V gene data show CDR1 as DFQATT and CDR2 as SNEGSKA (reference sequence). The CDR3 loop spans 13 amino acids. V was pared by 1 base and J by 4 bases, with 9 bases between. CDR3 protein: CSARVDGPDTQYF. CDR3 nucleotide sequence: TGCAGTGCTAGAGTGGACGGCCCAGATACGCAGTATTTT.

This clonotype showed up just a few times. The V call is TRBV5-1, the J call TRBJ2-3; 9 nucleotides agree with TRBD1. J lost 7 bases, V lost 5 bases, and 5 bases had no gene match. The CDR3 length is 13 residues. CDR1 is SGHRS and CDR2 is YFSETQ in the germline V gene. CDR3 in amino acids: CASRYRGQNTQYF. CDR3 nucleotides: TGCGCCAGCAGATACAGGGGGCAAAATACGCAGTATTTT. Based on the CDR3 plus reference TRBV5-1 and TRBJ2-3, the full variable domain is KAGVTQTPRYLIKTRGQQVTLSCSPISGHRSVSWYQQTPGQGLQFLFEYFSETQRNKGNFPGRFSGRQFSNSRSEMNVSTLELGDSALYLCASRYRGQNTQYFGPGTRLTVL.

The CDR3 loop is CSARTPAGTEAFF. CDR3 nucleotide sequence: TGCAGTGCTAGAACTCCGGCAGGTACTGAAGCTTTCTTT. The chain has TRBV20-1 and TRBJ1-1; D is uncertain. The CDR3 totals 13 residues. Germline assignment: CDR1 DFQATT and CDR2 SNEGSKA (reference sequence). Trimming cost V 2 bases and J 5 bases, with 12 bases left between them.

V gene TRBV5-1 combines with J gene TRBJ2-2; D unresolved. The V and J ends lost 2 bases and 5 bases respectively, with 13 bases between them. The CDR3 sequence is 15 residues long. Germline V CDR1 and CDR2: SGHRS, YFSETQ. CDR3 nucleotide sequence: TGCGCCAGCAGCTTCCTGACCGGAGTTACCGGGGAGCTGTTTTTT. Residues: CASSFLTGVTGELFF.

The CDR3 sequence is CASSYRDAAFF. The DNA for the CDR3 is TGTGCCAGCAGTTACAGGGATGCAGCTTTCTTT. The V and J genes are TRBV12-3 or TRBV12-4 and TRBJ1-1; TRBD1 might be the D (6 bases). Trimming took off 4 bases at V and 10 bases at J, with 10 bases between the two ends. This CDR3 has 11 residues.

In DNA form, the CDR3 reads TGTGCCAGCAGTTTAGGAGAGAAAGAGACCCAGTACTTC. Translation gives CASSLGEKETQYF. The V and J genes are TRBV12-3 or TRBV12-4 and TRBJ2-5; D gene ambiguous. This CDR3 spans 13 amino acids. The ends were cut back, 1 base at V and 3 bases at J, with 6 bases in the middle.

This clonotype was detected a few times. The chain couples TRBV5-1 to TRBJ1-1, with D perhaps TRBD1 (6 bases). Germline CDR1 and CDR2: SGHRS and YFSETQ. Trimming cost V 0 bases and J 3 bases, with 18 bases left between them. The CDR3 runs 17 residues. The CDR3 DNA reads as TGCGCCAGCAGCTTGGGCTACGAAACGAGGGGGTACACTGAAGCTTTCTTT. It yields the protein CASSLGYETRGYTEAFF. Looking up the rest from reference TRBV5-1 and TRBJ1-1 gives the full variable domain: KAGVTQTPRYLIKTRGQQVTLSCSPISGHRSVSWYQQTPGQGLQFLFEYFSETQRNKGNFPGRFSGRQFSNSRSEMNVSTLELGDSALYLCASSLGYETRGYTEAFFGQGTRLTVV.